This TCR beta chain was found in a study of regulatory T cells in long-lasting Graves disease (dated by TCRdb to the early 2020s). Looking at the study overall: Patients with newly diagnosed Graves' disease had been on antithyroid drugs for under 3 months. Persistent Graves' disease patients were compared with newly diagnosed Graves' disease patients by peripheral blood TCR sequencing and RNA sequencing. The study took place in China and was registered as a clinical trial. A total of roughly 35 samples underwent TCR sequencing: around 13 from persistent and approximately 20 from newly diagnosed Graves' disease patients.

Many counts were recorded for this clonotype. What this receptor recognizes is not known. Nothing much larger sits one base from this clone, and base qualities are not available. Receptor libraries were prepared by multiplex PCR. The run used an Illumina HiSeq 4000. To build TCR beta libraries, CDR3 regions were amplified by Arm-PCR using iRepertoire HTBI primers. Before sequencing, the PCR products went through gel purification. In the original analysis: Gene usage analysis of CDR3 amino acid clonotypes relied on the approximately 60 TRBV and 15 or so TRBJ segments identified across samples. COPE and FqMerger were used to merge the filtered high-quality paired reads into contigs. Contigs were aligned with BLAST to IMGT TRBV, TRBD and TRBJ reference genes, and CDR3 was defined per IMGT. Any clonotype with a frequency above 0.1% was classified as a highly expanded clone. Shannon entropy was used to measure repertoire diversity, and the Gini coefficient was used to measure V-J evenness. Clonotypes shared by more than one individual were considered public. TCRdb handled the public reads itself, with Q25 trimming in fastp and clone calling in MiXCR, and kept productive beta chains. Duplicate CDR3 protein sequences are folded into a single record with the most common DNA and genes. TCRdb's processing, not the authors' own work, is the source of the V and J calls. Recorded for this sample are 350,000 to 450,000 distinct CDR3 sequences; 16% of them occurred a single time. The ten largest clones take up 30% of the sample.

The meaning of the sample's time point label: newly diagnosed GD, antithyroid drugs for less than 3 months. For both TCR sequencing and RNA sequencing, RNA was extracted from PBMCs in TRIzol. Graves' disease was diagnosed according to American Thyroid Association guidelines. The patients came from an endocrinology department in Xi'an, China. From each patient, 7.5 to 9.5 milliliters of peripheral blood was collected into an EDTA anticoagulant tube. Ficoll Paque Plus density gradient separation was used to isolate PBMCs, and no further T cell sorting was done. An Agilent 2100 Bioanalyzer and agarose gel were used to check RNA quality, and a NanoDrop 2000 was used to measure RNA concentration. Points the paper makes about the study in general: Lower TCR Shannon entropy and fewer highly expanded clones were observed in persistent Graves' disease patients than in newly diagnosed patients, which suggested clonal expansion. Sequencing and analysis were limited to the TCR beta chain. Persistent patients shared more public clonotypes among themselves (around 2,500) than newly diagnosed patients did (approximately 970). Because the primary lesion, thyroid tissue, could not be accessed, the study looked at peripheral blood alone. The authors noted that the small sample size was a limitation that may lower accuracy. Persistent disease showed preferential use of TRBV28, TRBJ1-2 and TRBJ2-5, whereas newly diagnosed disease favored TRBV20-1 and TRBJ2-1.

Per the germline V gene (reference sequence), SEHNR is the CDR1 and FQNEAQ is the CDR2. Trimming takes 1 base from V and 2 bases from J, and the germline ends sit 12 bases apart. Taken from cysteine to phenylalanine, the CDR3 has 15 residues. The kept DNA is CDR3 alone, 45 bases in frame from the first base. This sample was also put to use in a study of T cells in Graves' hyperthyroidism and ophthalmopathy. The second study also describes: A patient counted as having stable Graves' hyperthyroidism if no progression to ophthalmopathy occurred over 18 months of follow-up. The hyperthyroidism patients were between 18 and 65 years old and newly diagnosed, with a disease duration of less than 2 months. Exclusion was applied to patients with uncontrolled infections, other autoimmune diseases, pregnancy or lactation. Diagnoses were established on the basis of clinical symptoms, serum thyroxine and TRAb, thyroid ultrasound, and orbital computed tomography. The TCR CDR3 was subjected to a first round of RT-PCR using the HTBI primer set and the Qiagen OneStep RT-PCR kit. Blood samples also contained most of the expanded thyroid clonotypes (frequency above 0.001), which suggests that blood repertoires may reflect thyroid immune responses. A 13 V-J signature model separated ophthalmopathy from stable hyperthyroidism, with approximately 86% sensitivity and about 81% specificity in cross-validation and 80%/75% in testing. In validation, the model predicted progression to ophthalmopathy a median of 6.5 months before onset, with 65% to 71% sensitivity and more than 72% specificity. To identify TCR V-J signatures that set the groups apart, the researchers used a discovery cohort of more than 95 patients, made up of 40 to 45 with Graves' ophthalmopathy and about 60 with stable Graves' hyperthyroidism. Prospective prediction of ophthalmopathy was tested in an independent validation cohort of 18 hyperthyroidism patients and 17 patients who later progressed to ophthalmopathy. The roughly 91 discovery patients were randomly divided into training and test sets at a 7:3 ratio. In addition, the study compared T-cell repertoires in thyroid tissue and in blood from roughly six Graves' hyperthyroidism patients. After sampling, hyperthyroidism patients received methimazole starting at 30 mg daily, and ophthalmopathy patients received high-dose intravenous methylprednisolone. A second multiplex PCR round built the libraries, followed by size selection and purification. Libraries were sequenced paired-end with 100 bp reads on an Illumina HiSeq2000. SOAPnuke was used to process the raw data, removing reads that contained adapters or uncalled bases, had a mean Phred below 15, or lacked an exact match to the constant primer or identifier. High-quality paired reads were merged with COPE v1.2.5, and unique nucleotide sequences were defined as clonotypes. MiTCR v1.1 was used to align clonotypes to the IMGT TRBV, TRBD and TRBJ reference segments. Analysis was restricted to V-J combinations with a frequency above 0.0001, which covered about 99% of repertoires. The TCS score was defined as F50 (clonal expansion) divided by E x V (chaos), with BLOSUM62-based TCRdist calculated between CDR3 peptides within each V-J. Welch's t-statistics and random forest reduced fewer than 550 V-J features to 13, which were used in a naive Bayes classifier (R e1071). No statistical method was used to fix the sample size in advance, and group allocation was not hidden from the investigators. TCR Vbeta CDR3 sequencing of roughly 140 peripheral blood samples (roughly 43 ophthalmopathy, 75 to 85 hyperthyroidism and around 17 progressor patients) is reported in the paper.

The V and J genes are TRBV7-9 and TRBJ2-7, with the D call perhaps TRBD1 or TRBD2, as 5 bases match in each case. The sample here was peripheral blood mononuclear cells (PBMCs), taken at new diagnosis, from a patient treated with antithyroid drugs. This sequence originates from a man aged 40-55 years with Graves disease. Donor details come from another sample of the same person, matched by shared clones. The DNA sequence follows: TGTGCCAGCAGCTTAGTGGGCAGGGACCCCTACGAGCAGTACTTC. It translates to CASSLVGRDPYEQYF.